This passage covers 21 T cell receptor beta chains from one sample sequenced in a study of CD8 T cells in ankylosing spondylitis. TCRdb reprocessed the 5' RACE reads with MiXCR, giving one entry per CDR3 protein. Among around 150,000 distinct CDR3 sequences, under 55% were seen once, and the ten largest hold roughly 15%. Sequencing was carried out using synovial fluid, either unsorted or a sorted T cell fraction (not recorded which). Receptor source: a male donor with ankylosing spondylitis.

This clonotype was seen once. J is TRBJ2-3 and V is TRBV15; D call uncertain. Germline V gives CDR1 LNHNV, CDR2 YYDKDF (reference sequence). V lost 10 bases to trimming and J lost 1 base, with 9 bases between them. The CDR3 consists of 12 residues. The CDR3 bases are TGTGCCATCGGAAGAGGCACAGATACGCAGTATTTT. As protein: CAIGRGTDTQYF. The whole variable domain, remainder taken from reference TRBV15 and TRBJ2-3, is DAMVIQNPRYQVTQFGKPVTLSCSQTLNHNVMYWYQQKSSQAPKLLFHYYDKDFNNEADTPDNFQSRRPNTSFCFLDIRSPGLGDTAMYLCAIGRGTDTQYFGPGTRLTVL.

The chain is built from TRBV2 and TRBJ2-7; either TRBD1 or TRBD2 may supply D (5 bases each). There are 16 residues in the CDR3. Trimming took 2 bases from V and 2 from J, leaving 16 bases between them. Germline CDR1 reads SNHLY; CDR2 reads FYNNEI. The chain's CDR3 is CASSERGRATAYEQYF. The CDR3 DNA reads TGTGCCAGCAGTGAACGGGGCAGGGCGACCGCCTACGAGCAGTACTTC.

V and J are TRBV27 and TRBJ2-3, with 7 bases lining up with TRBD1. The CDR3 is made up of 15 amino acids. Trimming removed 4 bases from V and 1 base from J; junction bases left unmatched: 5. Per germline, CDR1 MNHEY and CDR2 SMNVEV (reference sequence). The CDR3 DNA follows: TGTGCCAGCAGTTCCCGACAGGGCGGCACAGATACGCAGTATTTT. This translates into CASSSRQGGTDTQYF.

J is TRBJ1-5 and V is TRBV4-1; a possible D gene is TRBD1 (5 bases). V was pared by 2 bases and J by 1 base, with 12 bases between. The CDR3 runs 16 residues. From germline, CDR1 is MGHRA and CDR2 YSYEKL. The CDR3 DNA follows: TGCGCCAGCAGCCAAACGGGACTGGTAAGCAATCAGCCCCAGCATTTT. Protein product: CASSQTGLVSNQPQHF.

This clonotype has a handful of counts. The J gene is TRBJ2-4, the V gene TRBV10-3; D remains unclear. The V and J ends lost 0 bases and 0 bases respectively, with 9 bases between them. Germline V CDR1 and CDR2: ENHRY, SYGVKD. The length of the CDR3 is 16 residues. Written as DNA, the CDR3 is TGTGCCATCAGTGAGTCGCCAGTCTTAGCCAAAAACATTCAGTACTTC. It specifies CAISESPVLAKNIQYF.

This clonotype came up a few times. This rearrangement joins TRBV14 to TRBJ2-5; TRBD2 aligns across 10 bases. The length of the CDR3 is 18 residues. The trim removed 1 base at V and 0 bases at J, leaving 8 bases unmatched. In germline, CDR1 is SGHDN, CDR2 FVKESK. The CDR3 DNA is TGTGCCAGCAGCCAAGTTTGGTTCGGGACTAGCGACCAAGAGACCCAGTACTTC. Amino acid sequence: CASSQVWFGTSDQETQYF.

The V and J genes are TRBV7-6 and TRBJ2-2, with D perhaps being TRBD1 or TRBD2 (5 bases each). CDR3 length: 14 amino acids. V was clipped by 5 bases and J by 1 base, with 8 bases between them. The germline V gene encodes CDR1 SGHVS and CDR2 FNYEAQ. The CDR3 sequence: CASSRDGNTGELFF. CDR3 nucleotides: TGTGCCAGCAGCCGGGACGGGAACACCGGGGAGCTGTTTTTT.

The V and J genes are TRBV5-6 and TRBJ2-7; 11 nucleotides match TRBD2. Germline V gene data show CDR1 as SGHDT and CDR2 as YYEEEE. The CDR3 loop spans 19 amino acids. The V gene end was trimmed by 4 bases and the J gene end by 0 bases; junction bases not matched to a gene: 15. CDR3 bases: TGTGCCAGCAGCCCGGCGGGGACTAGCGGCGGACGCAGCTCCTACGAGCAGTACTTC. Protein: CASSPAGTSGGRSSYEQYF.

This chain connects TRBV7-9 to TRBJ1-6, with a tentative D call TRBD1 (5 bases). This CDR3 has 14 amino acids. From germline, CDR1 is SEHNR and CDR2 FQNEAQ (reference sequence). V lost 4 bases to trimming and J lost 9 bases, with 13 bases between them. This CDR3 reads CASSSPGGISPLHF. In DNA, the CDR3 is TGTGCCAGCAGCTCTCCCGGGGGGATTTCACCCCTCCACTTT.

V and J are TRBV6-1 and TRBJ2-4; tentative D call: TRBD2 (5 bases). The germline V gene encodes CDR1 MNHNS and CDR2 SASEGT. V was shortened by 0 bases and J by 0 bases, with 18 bases between the two germline ends. This CDR3 comprises 19 residues. The CDR3 protein is CASSEALGSIGLAKNIQYF. CDR3 nucleotide sequence: TGTGCCAGCAGTGAAGCTCTAGGGTCCATAGGACTAGCCAAAAACATTCAGTACTTC.

This clonotype was seen only once. The chain combines TRBV11-2 with TRBJ2-3; TRBD1 might be the D (5 bases). The V gene lost 1 base and the J gene lost 2 bases, with 13 bases spanning the gap. Germline V CDR1 and CDR2: SGHAT, FQNNGV. There are 16 residues in the CDR3. In DNA, the CDR3 is TGTGCCAGCAGCTTAGTAGGACAACACTACACAGATACGCAGTATTTT. Translated: CASSLVGQHYTDTQYF.

The rearrangement uses TRBV2 and TRBJ2-3; D unresolved. CDR1 and CDR2 (germline): SNHLY, FYNNEI. The length of the CDR3 is 14 residues. V lost 6 bases and J lost 3, with 13 bases in between. The CDR3 loop is CASRGLYVTDTQYF. In DNA, the CDR3 is TGTGCCAGCAGGGGATTGTACGTGACAGATACGCAGTATTTT.

The rearrangement links TRBV7-9 to TRBJ2-3; no definite D call. The V gene's germline CDR1 is SEHNR and CDR2 FQNEAQ (reference sequence). The germline V and J ends were trimmed by 1 base and 4 bases, with 12 bases remaining between them. The CDR3 sequence is 15 residues long. This chain's CDR3 is CASSLGWRSPDTQYF. Written as DNA, the CDR3 is TGTGCCAGCAGCTTAGGGTGGCGATCCCCAGATACGCAGTATTTT.

This clonotype was counted only a few times. The rearrangement uses TRBV12-3 or TRBV12-4 and TRBJ2-5, with 7 positions matching TRBD1. This CDR3 region has 15 residues. V gave up 6 bases and J gave up 7 bases; unmatched junction bases: 14. CDR3 DNA sequence: TGTGCCAGCAGCCGATCCCCGCAGGGGGAAGGGACCCAGTACTTC. Translation gives CASSRSPQGEGTQYF.

V and J are TRBV5-1 and TRBJ1-2; 8 bases align to TRBD1. The CDR3 totals 16 residues. V was pared by 0 bases and J by 6 bases, with 10 bases of the junction left unmatched. Germline values: CDR1 SGHRS, CDR2 YFSETQ. In nucleotides, the CDR3 is TGCGCCAGCAGCTTGGTTCGACAGGGGAGGTTACATGGCTACACCTTC. It specifies CASSLVRQGRLHGYTF. Drawing the rest from reference TRBV5-1 and TRBJ1-2, the complete variable domain is KAGVTQTPRYLIKTRGQQVTLSCSPISGHRSVSWYQQTPGQGLQFLFEYFSETQRNKGNFPGRFSGRQFSNSRSEMNVSTLELGDSALYLCASSLVRQGRLHGYTFGSGTRLTVV.

The chain uses TRBV20-1 and TRBJ1-2; unclear D gene. This CDR3 has 13 amino acids. Germline values: CDR1 DFQATT, CDR2 SNEGSKA (reference sequence). V lost 6 bases, J lost 4 bases, and 15 bases lay in between. This CDR3 is CSAPHRLLYGYTF. In DNA, the CDR3 is TGCAGTGCCCCTCACAGACTCCTCTATGGCTACACCTTC.

The genes are TRBV20-1 and TRBJ2-3; D not certain. This CDR3 comprises 15 residues. Trimming cost V 6 bases and J 0 bases, with 16 bases left between them. Germline-derived CDR1 and CDR2 are DFQATT and SNEGSKA (reference sequence). The CDR3 reads CSAAQKWSSTDTQYF. The CDR3 DNA reads as TGCAGTGCAGCGCAAAAGTGGTCTAGCACAGATACGCAGTATTTT.

V is TRBV5-1 and J is TRBJ2-3, with 10 bases fitting TRBD2. This CDR3 is built from 16 residues. V lost 2 bases, J lost 6 bases, and 9 bases stayed unmatched. Germline CDR1 is SGHRS and CDR2 is YFSETQ. The CDR3 sequence: CASSFGRTSGVDTQYF. CDR3 DNA: TGCGCCAGCAGCTTCGGGAGAACTAGCGGGGTGGATACGCAGTATTTT.

Only a few counts were recorded for this clonotype. V usage is TRBV27 and J usage is TRBJ2-2; D perhaps matches TRBD1 (5 bases). The CDR3 spans 13 residues. V lost 2 bases to trimming and J lost 4 bases, with 5 bases between them. Germline V gene data show CDR1 as MNHEY and CDR2 as SMNVEV (reference sequence). CDR3 loop: CASSLQGTGELFF. CDR3 nucleotides: TGTGCCAGCAGTTTACAGGGCACCGGGGAGCTGTTTTTT.

This chain links TRBV7-9 with TRBJ2-2; D perhaps matches TRBD2 (5 bases). Trimming removed 3 bases at V and 4 bases at J, with 15 bases between. Germline V CDR1 and CDR2: SEHNR, FQNEAQ (reference sequence). The CDR3 spans 16 residues. The CDR3: CASSFPPGETTGELFF. In DNA, the CDR3 is TGTGCCAGCAGCTTTCCCCCCGGGGAAACCACCGGGGAGCTGTTTTTT.

This clonotype occurred a few times. This sequence joins TRBV12-3 or TRBV12-4 and TRBJ2-3; tentative D call: TRBD2 (8 bases). The CDR3 is 16 amino acids. Trimming shortened V by 4 bases and J by 6 bases, and 20 bases separated the two germline ends. CDR3 region: CASSSGGGQHTDTQYF. In nucleotides, the CDR3 is TGTGCCAGCAGTTCGGGGGGGGGACAGCACACGGATACGCAGTATTTT.